One sample yielded the 8 T cell receptor beta chains listed below, sequenced in a study of CXCR3-negative and CXCR3-positive naive CD8 T cells. Researchers prepared the TRB cDNA libraries using 5' RACE with UMI labels. TCRdb reprocessed the 5' RACE reads; each CDR3 protein has one entry and no DNA is given. This repertoire comprises more than 20,000 distinct CDR3 sequences; its ten largest clones make up 4% to 5%. Sequencing input: naive CXCR3- CD8+ T cells from blood. Regarding subset: CD45RO-CCR7+CD27+CD95- naive CD8+ T cells lacking CXCR3 (TNR3-). The source is a human donor in good health. Some clones in this sample may be carry-over from other donors' samples.

This chain uses TRBV7-3 with TRBJ2-7. Germline V gene sequence: CDR1 SGHTA, CDR2 FQGTGA. The CDR3 length is 12 residues. The CDR3 region is CARREGSYEQYF.

The chain is built from TRBV29-1 and TRBJ2-7; the TCRdb call, TRBD1, lacks DNA for checking. CDR1 and CDR2 from the germline V gene are SQVTM and ANQGSEA. The CDR3 sequence is 12 residues long. The CDR3 loop is CSVVSSSYEQYF.

The V and J genes are TRBV7-9 and TRBJ2-7; TCRdb's D call, TRBD1, is unchecked because there is no DNA. The germline gives CDR1 SEHNR, CDR2 FQNEAQ (reference sequence). The CDR3 is made up of 13 amino acids. The CDR3 reads CASSFQGANEQYF.

The CDR3 protein is CASSLGGGVNEQFF. The V gene is TRBV28, the J gene TRBJ2-1; TCRdb's D call of TRBD1 is untestable without DNA. The CDR3 loop spans 14 amino acids. Germline V gene sequence: CDR1 MDHEN, CDR2 SYDVKM. The variable domain in full, completed from reference TRBV28 and TRBJ2-1, reads DVKVTQSSRYLVKRTGEKVFLECVQDMDHENMFWYRQDPGLGLRLIYFSYDVKMKEKGDIPEGYSVSREKKERFSLILESASTNQTSMYLCASSLGGGVNEQFFGPGTRLTVL.

The CDR3: CASSQAQLAASMDTQYF. The rearrangement joins TRBV3-1 to TRBJ2-3; without DNA, the TCRdb call of TRBD2 cannot be checked. CDR1 and CDR2 from the germline V gene are LGHDT and YNNKEL (reference sequence). The CDR3 sequence is 17 residues long.

V is TRBV6-6 and J is TRBJ2-2. Germline CDR1 reads MNHNY; CDR2 reads SVGAGI (reference sequence). The CDR3 spans 11 residues. This chain's CDR3 is CASNDGGELFF.

The chain employs TRBV29-1 and TRBJ2-3; absent DNA, TCRdb's TRBD1 call cannot be checked. Germline V gene data show CDR1 as SQVTM and CDR2 as ANQGSEA. This CDR3 region has 15 residues. This chain's CDR3 is CSVEVWDRSTDTQYF.

Here the CDR3 reads CASSYQGLGNYNEQFF. This rearrangement joins TRBV6-2 or TRBV6-3 to TRBJ2-1; the TCRdb call, TRBD1, lacks DNA for checking. Germline V gives CDR1 MNHEY, CDR2 SVGEGT. The CDR3 extends over 16 amino acids.